This TCR beta chain was retrieved from a study of response to subunit inactivated influenza vaccine. Study-wide findings and caveats: Few new T cells, the authors suggested, are recruited by each seasonal influenza vaccination.

This clonotype was counted between two and nine times. Its antigen is not known. This CDR3 spans 13 amino acids. The germline V gene encodes CDR1 SGHRS and CDR2 YFSETQ. Trimming pared 2 bases from V and 6 bases from J, leaving 12 bases between. Using its own MiXCR run on the RT-PCR reads, TCRdb lists one record per CDR3 protein. Here the sample spans under 200,000 distinct CDR3 sequences, roughly a tenth being singletons. Source: non-naive T cells sorted from PBMCs, taken roughly 45 days after vaccination. This TCR came from a man aged 50 to 60 who received an inactivated influenza vaccine. This chain connects TRBV5-1 to TRBJ2-7; D is ambiguous. The CDR3 loop is CASSLSQGSEQYF. The CDR3 DNA reads TGCGCCAGCAGCTTATCCCAAGGCAGCGAGCAGTACTTC.